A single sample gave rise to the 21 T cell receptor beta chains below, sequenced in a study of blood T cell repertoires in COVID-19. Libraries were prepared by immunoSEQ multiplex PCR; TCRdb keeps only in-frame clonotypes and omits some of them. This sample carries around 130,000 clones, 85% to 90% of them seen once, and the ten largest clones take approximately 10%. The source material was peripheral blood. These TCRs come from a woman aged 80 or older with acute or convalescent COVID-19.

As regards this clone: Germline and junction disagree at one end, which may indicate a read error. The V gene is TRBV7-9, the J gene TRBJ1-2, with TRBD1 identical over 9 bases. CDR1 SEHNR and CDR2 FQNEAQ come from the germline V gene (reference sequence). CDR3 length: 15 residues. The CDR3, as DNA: TGTGCCAGCAGCCCAATGACGGGACAGGGTATTCGGGGCAGCTTC. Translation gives CASSPMTGQGIRGSF.

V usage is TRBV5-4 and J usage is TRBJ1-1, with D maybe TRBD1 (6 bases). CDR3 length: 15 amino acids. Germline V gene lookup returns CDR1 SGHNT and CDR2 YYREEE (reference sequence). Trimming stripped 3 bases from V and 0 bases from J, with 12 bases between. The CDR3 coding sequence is TGTGCCAGCAGCTCTGGGACAATCATGAACACTGAAGCTTTCTTT. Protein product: CASSSGTIMNTEAFF.

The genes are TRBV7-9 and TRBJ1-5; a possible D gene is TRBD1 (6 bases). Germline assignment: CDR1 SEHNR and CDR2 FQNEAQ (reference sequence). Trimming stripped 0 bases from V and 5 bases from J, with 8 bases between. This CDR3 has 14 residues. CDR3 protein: CASSLAGGDQPQHF. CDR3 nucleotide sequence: TGTGCCAGCAGCTTAGCAGGGGGAGATCAGCCCCAGCATTTT.

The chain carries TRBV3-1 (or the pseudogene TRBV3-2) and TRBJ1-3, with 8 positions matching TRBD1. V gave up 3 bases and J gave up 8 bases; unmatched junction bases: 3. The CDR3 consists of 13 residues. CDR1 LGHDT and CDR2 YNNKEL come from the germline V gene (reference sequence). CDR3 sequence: CASSHRGPDTIYF. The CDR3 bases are TGTGCCAGCAGCCACAGGGGGCCGGACACCATATATTTT.

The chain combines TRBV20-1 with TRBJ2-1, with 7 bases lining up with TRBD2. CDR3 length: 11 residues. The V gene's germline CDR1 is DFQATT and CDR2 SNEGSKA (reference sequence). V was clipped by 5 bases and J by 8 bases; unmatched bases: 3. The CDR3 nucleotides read TGCAGTGCTGGGAGGGGCGATGAGCAGTTCTTC. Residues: CSAGRGDEQFF.

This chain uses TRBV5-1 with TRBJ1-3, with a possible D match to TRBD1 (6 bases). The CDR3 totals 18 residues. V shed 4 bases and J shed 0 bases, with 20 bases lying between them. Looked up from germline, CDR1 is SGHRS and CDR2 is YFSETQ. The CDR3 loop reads CASSEGYGTSFSGNTIYF. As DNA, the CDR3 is TGCGCCAGCAGCGAAGGCTACGGGACATCGTTCTCTGGAAACACCATATATTTT.

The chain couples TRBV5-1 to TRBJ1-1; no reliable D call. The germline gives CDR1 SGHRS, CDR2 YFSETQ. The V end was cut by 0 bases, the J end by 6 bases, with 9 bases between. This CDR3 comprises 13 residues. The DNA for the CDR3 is TGCGCCAGCAGCTTGGGTACTTCCCCTGAAGCTTTCTTT. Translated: CASSLGTSPEAFF.

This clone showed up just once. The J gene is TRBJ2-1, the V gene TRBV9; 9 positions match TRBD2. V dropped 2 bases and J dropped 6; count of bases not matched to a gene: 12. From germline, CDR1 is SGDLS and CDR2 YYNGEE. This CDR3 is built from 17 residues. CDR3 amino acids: CASSVQGGTSLANEQFF. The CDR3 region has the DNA TGTGCCAGCAGCGTCCAAGGAGGGACTAGCCTGGCCAATGAGCAGTTCTTC.

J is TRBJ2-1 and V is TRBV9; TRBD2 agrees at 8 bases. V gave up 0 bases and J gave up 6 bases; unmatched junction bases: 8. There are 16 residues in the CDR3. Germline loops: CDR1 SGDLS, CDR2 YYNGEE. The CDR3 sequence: CASSVDLTGGRNEQFF. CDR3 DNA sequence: TGTGCCAGCAGCGTAGACTTAACGGGGGGGCGCAATGAGCAGTTCTTC.

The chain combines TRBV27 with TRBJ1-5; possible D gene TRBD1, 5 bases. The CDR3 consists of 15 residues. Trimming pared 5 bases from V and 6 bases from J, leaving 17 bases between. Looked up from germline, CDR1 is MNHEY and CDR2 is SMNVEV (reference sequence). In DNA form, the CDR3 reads TGTGCCAGCAGTCCGGACACCCCTTGGGGTCAGCCCCAGCATTTT. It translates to CASSPDTPWGQPQHF.

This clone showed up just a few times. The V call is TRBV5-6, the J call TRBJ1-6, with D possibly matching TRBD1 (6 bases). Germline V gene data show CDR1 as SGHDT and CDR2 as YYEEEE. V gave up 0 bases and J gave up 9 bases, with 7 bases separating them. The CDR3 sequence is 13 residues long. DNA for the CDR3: TGTGCCAGCAGCTTGGACAGGGTTTCACCCCTCCACTTT. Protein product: CASSLDRVSPLHF.

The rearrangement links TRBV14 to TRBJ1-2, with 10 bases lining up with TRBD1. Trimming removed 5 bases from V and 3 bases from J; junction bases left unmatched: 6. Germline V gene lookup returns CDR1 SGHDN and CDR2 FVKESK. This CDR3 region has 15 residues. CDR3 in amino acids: CASSRQGARDYGYTF. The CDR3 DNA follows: TGTGCCAGCAGCAGACAGGGGGCCAGAGACTATGGCTACACCTTC.

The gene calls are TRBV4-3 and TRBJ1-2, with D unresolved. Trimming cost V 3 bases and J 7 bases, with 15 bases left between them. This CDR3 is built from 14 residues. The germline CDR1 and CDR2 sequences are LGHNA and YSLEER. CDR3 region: CASSQRVGFPGYTF. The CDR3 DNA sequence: TGCGCCAGCAGCCAGAGGGTAGGGTTCCCTGGCTACACCTTC.

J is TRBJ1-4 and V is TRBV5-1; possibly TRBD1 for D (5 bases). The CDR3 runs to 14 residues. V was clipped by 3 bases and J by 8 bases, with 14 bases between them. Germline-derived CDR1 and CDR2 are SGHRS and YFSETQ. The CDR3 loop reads CASSSGTRGEKLFF. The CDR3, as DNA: TGCGCCAGCAGCTCCGGGACGCGGGGCGAAAAACTGTTTTTT.

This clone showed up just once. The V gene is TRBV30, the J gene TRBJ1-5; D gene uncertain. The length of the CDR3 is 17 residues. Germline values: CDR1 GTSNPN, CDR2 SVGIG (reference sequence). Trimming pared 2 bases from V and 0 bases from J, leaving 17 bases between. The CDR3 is CAWSIGRTENSNQPQHF. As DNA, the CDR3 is TGTGCCTGGAGTATTGGTAGAACAGAAAATAGCAATCAGCCCCAGCATTTT. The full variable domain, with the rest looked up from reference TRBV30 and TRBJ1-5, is SQTIHQWPATLVQPVGSPLSLECTVEGTSNPNLYWYRQAAGRGLQLLFYSVGIGQISSEVPQNLSASRPQDRQFILSSKKLLLSDSGFYLCAWSIGRTENSNQPQHFGDGTRLSIL.

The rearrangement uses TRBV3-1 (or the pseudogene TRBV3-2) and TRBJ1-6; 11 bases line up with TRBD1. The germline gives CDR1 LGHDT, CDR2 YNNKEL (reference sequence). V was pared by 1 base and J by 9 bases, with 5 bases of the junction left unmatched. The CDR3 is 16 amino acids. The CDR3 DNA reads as TGTGCCAGCAGCCAAGGTCTTGGGACAGGGGGTTCACCCCTCCACTTT. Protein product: CASSQGLGTGGSPLHF.

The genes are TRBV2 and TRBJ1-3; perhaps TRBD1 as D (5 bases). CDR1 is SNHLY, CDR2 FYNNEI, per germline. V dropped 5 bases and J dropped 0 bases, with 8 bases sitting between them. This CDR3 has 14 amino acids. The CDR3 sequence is CASSTDSSGNTIYF. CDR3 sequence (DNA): TGTGCCAGCAGTACCGACAGCTCTGGAAACACCATATATTTT.

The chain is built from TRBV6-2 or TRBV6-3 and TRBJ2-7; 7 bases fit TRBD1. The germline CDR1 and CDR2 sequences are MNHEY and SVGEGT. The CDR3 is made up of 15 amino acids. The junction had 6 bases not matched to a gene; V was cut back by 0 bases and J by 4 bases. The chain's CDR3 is CASSYSKTGKYEQYF. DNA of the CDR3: TGTGCCAGCAGTTACTCGAAGACAGGGAAATACGAGCAGTACTTC.

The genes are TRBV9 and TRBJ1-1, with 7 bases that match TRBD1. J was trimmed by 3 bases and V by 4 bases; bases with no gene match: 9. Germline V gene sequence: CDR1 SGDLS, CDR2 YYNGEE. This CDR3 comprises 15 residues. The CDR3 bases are TGTGCCAGCAGCCCGACAGGGCTAGTTGACACTGAAGCTTTCTTT. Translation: CASSPTGLVDTEAFF.

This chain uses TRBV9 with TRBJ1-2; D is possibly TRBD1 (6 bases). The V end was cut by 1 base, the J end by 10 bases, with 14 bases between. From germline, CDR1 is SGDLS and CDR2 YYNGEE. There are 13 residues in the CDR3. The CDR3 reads CASSVYTGTFYTF. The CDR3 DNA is TGTGCCAGCAGCGTATACACAGGGACATTCTACACCTTC.

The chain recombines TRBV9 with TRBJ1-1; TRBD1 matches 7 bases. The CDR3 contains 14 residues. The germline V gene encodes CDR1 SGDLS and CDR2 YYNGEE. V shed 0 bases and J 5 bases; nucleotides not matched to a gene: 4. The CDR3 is CASSVEGAGTEAFF. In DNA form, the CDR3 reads TGTGCCAGCAGCGTAGAGGGGGCCGGAACTGAAGCTTTCTTT.